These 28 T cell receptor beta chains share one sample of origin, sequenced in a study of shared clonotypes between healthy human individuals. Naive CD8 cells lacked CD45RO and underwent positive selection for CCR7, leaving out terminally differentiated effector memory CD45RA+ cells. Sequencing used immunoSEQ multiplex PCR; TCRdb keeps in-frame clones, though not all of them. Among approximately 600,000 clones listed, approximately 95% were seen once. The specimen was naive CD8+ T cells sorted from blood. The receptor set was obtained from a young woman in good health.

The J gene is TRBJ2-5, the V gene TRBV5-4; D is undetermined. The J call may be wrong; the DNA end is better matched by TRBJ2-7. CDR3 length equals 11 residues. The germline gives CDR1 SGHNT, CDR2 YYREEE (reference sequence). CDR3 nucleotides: TGTGCCAGCAGCTCGGCTGGCGAGCAGTACTTC. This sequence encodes CASSSAGEQYF.

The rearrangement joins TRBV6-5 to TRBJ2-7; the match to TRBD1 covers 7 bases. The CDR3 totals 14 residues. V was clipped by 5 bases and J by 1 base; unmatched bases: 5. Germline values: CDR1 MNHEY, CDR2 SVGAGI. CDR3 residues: CASSHGTESYEQYF. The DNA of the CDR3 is TGTGCCAGCAGTCATGGGACAGAATCCTACGAGCAGTACTTC.

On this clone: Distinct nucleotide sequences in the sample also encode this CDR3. CDR3 DNA sequence: TGTGCCAGCAGTTTAATTGGGGGCTCCTACGAGCAGTACTTC. It specifies CASSLIGGSYEQYF. The V gene is TRBV27, the J gene TRBJ2-7; D may be TRBD1 or TRBD2 (5 bases each). Germline assignment: CDR1 MNHEY and CDR2 SMNVEV (reference sequence). Deletions cut 2 bases from V and 0 bases from J, with 8 bases between. The CDR3 is 14 residues long.

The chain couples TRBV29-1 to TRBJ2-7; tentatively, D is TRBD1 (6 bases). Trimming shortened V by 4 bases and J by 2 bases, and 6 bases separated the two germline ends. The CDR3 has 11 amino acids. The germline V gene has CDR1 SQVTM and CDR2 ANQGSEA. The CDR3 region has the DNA TGCAGCGTTGGGGACACCTACGAGCAGTACTTC. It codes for CSVGDTYEQYF.

The CDR3 region is CASSLGLASEQFF. The CDR3 DNA reads as TGTGCCAGCTCCCTAGGACTAGCAAGTGAGCAGTTCTTC. The chain links TRBV6-5 to TRBJ2-1, with 8 bases aligning to TRBD2. Unmatched junction bases numbered 9, after V lost 8 bases and J lost 9 bases. CDR3 size: 13 residues. Germline loops: CDR1 MNHEY, CDR2 SVGAGI.

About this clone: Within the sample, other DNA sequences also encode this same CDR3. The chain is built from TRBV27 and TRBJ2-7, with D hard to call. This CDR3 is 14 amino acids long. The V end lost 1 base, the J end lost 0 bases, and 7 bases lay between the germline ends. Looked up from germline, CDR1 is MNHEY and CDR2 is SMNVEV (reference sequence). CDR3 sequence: CASSLFSGSYEQYF. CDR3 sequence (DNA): TGTGCCAGCAGTTTATTCTCCGGCTCCTACGAGCAGTACTTC.

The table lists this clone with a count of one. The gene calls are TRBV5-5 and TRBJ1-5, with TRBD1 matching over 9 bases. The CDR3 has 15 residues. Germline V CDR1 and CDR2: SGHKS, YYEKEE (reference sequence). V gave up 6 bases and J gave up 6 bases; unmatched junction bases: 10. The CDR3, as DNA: TGTGCCAGCACCCTACGGACAGGGGAGAGTCAGCCCCAGCATTTT. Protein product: CASTLRTGESQPQHF.

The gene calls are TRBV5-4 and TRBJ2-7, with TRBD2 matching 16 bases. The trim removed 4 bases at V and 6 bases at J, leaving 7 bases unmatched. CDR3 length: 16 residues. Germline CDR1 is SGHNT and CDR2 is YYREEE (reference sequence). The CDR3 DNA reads TGTGCCAGCAGCCCCAAGGGACTAGCGGGAGGGGTCGAGCAGTACTTC. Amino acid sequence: CASSPKGLAGGVEQYF.

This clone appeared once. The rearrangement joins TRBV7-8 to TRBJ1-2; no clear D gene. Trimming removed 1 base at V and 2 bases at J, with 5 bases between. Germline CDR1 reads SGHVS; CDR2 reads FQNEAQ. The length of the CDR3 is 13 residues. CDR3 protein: CASSLVGNYGYTF. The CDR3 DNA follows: TGTGCCAGCAGCTTAGTGGGGAACTATGGCTACACCTTC.

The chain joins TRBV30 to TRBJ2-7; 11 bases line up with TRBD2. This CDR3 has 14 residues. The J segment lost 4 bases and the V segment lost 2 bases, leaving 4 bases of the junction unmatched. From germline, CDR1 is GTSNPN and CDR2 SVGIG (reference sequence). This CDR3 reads CAWSRGLAVYEQYF. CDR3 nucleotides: TGTGCCTGGAGTAGGGGACTAGCGGTGTACGAGCAGTACTTC.

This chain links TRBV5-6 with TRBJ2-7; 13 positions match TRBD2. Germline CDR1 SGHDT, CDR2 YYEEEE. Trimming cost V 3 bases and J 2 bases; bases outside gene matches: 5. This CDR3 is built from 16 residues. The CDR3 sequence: CASSSGLAGIAYEQYF. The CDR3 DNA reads TGTGCCAGCAGCTCGGGACTAGCGGGAATCGCCTACGAGCAGTACTTC.

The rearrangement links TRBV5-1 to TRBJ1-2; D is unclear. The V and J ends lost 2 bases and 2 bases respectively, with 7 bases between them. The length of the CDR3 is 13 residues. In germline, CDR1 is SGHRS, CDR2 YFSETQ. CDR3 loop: CASSLSENYGYTF. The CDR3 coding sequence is TGCGCCAGCAGCTTATCGGAAAACTATGGCTACACCTTC.

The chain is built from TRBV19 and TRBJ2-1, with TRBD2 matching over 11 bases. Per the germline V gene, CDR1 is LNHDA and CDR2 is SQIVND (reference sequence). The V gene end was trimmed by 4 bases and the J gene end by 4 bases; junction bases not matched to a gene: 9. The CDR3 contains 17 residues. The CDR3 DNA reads TGTGCCAGTAGTAGCAGACTAGCGGGAAGCCCTTACAATGAGCAGTTCTTC. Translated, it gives CASSSRLAGSPYNEQFF.

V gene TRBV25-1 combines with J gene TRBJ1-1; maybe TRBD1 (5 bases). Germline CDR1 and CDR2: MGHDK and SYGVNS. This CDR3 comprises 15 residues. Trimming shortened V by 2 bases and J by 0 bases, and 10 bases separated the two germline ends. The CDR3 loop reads CASSEDDSLNTEAFF. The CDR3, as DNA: TGTGCCAGCAGTGAAGACGACAGCTTGAACACTGAAGCTTTCTTT.

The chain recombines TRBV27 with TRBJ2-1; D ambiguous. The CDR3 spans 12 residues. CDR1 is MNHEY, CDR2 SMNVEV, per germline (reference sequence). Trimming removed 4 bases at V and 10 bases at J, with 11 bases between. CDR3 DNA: TGTGCCAGCAGTTGGAAATTGGGGGAGCAGTTCTTC. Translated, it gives CASSWKLGEQFF.

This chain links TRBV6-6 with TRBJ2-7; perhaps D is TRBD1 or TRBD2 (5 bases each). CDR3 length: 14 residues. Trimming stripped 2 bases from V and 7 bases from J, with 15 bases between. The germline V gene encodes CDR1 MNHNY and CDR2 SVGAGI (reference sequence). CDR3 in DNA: TGTGCCAGCAGTTACGGGTCAGGGAGAGGGGAGCAGTACTTC. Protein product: CASSYGSGRGEQYF.

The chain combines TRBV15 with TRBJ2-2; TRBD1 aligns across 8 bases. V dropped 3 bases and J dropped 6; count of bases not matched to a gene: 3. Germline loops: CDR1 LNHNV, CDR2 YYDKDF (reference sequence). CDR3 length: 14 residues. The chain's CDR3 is CATSRYRGSGELFF. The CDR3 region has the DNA TGTGCCACCAGCAGGTACAGGGGGTCCGGGGAGCTGTTTTTT. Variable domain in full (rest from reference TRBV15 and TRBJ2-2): DAMVIQNPRYQVTQFGKPVTLSCSQTLNHNVMYWYQQKSSQAPKLLFHYYDKDFNNEADTPDNFQSRRPNTSFCFLDIRSPGLGDTAMYLCATSRYRGSGELFFGEGSRLTVL.

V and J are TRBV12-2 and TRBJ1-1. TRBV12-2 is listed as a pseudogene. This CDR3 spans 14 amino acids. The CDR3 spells CASRRPSRNTEAFF. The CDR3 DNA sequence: TGTGCAAGTCGCAGGCCCAGCCGGAACACTGAAGCTTTCTTT.

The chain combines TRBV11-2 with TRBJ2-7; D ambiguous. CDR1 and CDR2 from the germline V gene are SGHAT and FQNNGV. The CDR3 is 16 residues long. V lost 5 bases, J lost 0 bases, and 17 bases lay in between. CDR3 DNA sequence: TGTGCCAGCAGCCCGCGGAGTACCCTACGCTCCTACGAGCAGTACTTC. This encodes CASSPRSTLRSYEQYF.

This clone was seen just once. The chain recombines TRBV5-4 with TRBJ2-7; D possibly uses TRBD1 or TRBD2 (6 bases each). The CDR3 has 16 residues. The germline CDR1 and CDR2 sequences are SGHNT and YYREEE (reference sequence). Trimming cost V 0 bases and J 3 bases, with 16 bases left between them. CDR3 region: CASSLDLGGANYEQYF. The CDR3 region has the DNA TGTGCCAGCAGCTTGGATTTGGGGGGCGCCAACTACGAGCAGTACTTC.

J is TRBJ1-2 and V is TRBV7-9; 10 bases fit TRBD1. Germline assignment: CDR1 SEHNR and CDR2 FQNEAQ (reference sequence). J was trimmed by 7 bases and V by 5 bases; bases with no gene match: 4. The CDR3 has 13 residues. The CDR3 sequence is CASSTTGGLGYTF. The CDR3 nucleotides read TGTGCCAGCAGCACGACAGGGGGCCTTGGCTACACCTTC.

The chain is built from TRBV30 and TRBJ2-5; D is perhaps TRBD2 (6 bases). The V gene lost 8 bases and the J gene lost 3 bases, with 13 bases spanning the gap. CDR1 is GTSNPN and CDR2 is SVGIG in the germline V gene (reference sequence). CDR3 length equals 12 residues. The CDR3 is CAGSAGKETQYF. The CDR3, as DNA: TGTGCCGGATCAGCGGGCAAAGAGACCCAGTACTTC.

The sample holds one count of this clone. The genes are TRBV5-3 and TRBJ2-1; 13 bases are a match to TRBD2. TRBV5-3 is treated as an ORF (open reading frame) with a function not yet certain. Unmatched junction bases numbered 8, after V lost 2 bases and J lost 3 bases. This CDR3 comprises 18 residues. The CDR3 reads CARSFGLAGVFHYNEQFF. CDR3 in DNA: TGTGCCAGAAGCTTCGGACTAGCGGGAGTCTTCCACTACAATGAGCAGTTCTTC.

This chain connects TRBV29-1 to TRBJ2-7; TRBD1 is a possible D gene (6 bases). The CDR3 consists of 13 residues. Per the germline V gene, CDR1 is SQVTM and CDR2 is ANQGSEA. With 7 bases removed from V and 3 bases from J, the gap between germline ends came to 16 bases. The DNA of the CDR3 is TGCAGCGCCGGGGCAGGGGAAGGCTACGAGCAGTACTTC. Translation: CSAGAGEGYEQYF.

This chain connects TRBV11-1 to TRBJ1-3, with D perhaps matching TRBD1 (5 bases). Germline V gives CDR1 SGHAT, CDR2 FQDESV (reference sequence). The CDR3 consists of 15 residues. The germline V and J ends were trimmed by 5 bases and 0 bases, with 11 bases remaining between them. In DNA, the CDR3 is TGTGCCAGCAGCCTGGGACGGAGCTCTGGAAACACCATATATTTT. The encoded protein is CASSLGRSSGNTIYF.

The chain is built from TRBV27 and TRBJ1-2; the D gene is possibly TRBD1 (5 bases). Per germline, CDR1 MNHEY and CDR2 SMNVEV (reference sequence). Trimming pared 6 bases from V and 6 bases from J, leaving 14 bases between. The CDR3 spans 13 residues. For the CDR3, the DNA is TGTGCCAGCAGCCTCGGGACCACCCATGGCTACACCTTC. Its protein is CASSLGTTHGYTF.

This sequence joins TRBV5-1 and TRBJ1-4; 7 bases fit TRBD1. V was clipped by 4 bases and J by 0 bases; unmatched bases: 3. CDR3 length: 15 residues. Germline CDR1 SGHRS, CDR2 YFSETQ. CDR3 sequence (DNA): TGCGCCAGCAGCAGCGGGACAGCAACTAATGAAAAACTGTTTTTT. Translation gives CASSSGTATNEKLFF. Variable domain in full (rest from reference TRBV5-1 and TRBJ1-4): KAGVTQTPRYLIKTRGQQVTLSCSPISGHRSVSWYQQTPGQGLQFLFEYFSETQRNKGNFPGRFSGRQFSNSRSEMNVSTLELGDSALYLCASSSGTATNEKLFFGSGTQLSVL.

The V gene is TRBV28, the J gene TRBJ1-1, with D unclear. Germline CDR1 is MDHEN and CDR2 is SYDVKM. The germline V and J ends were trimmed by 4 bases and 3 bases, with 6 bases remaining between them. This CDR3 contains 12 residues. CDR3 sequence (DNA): TGTGCCAGCAGTTCCTGGGACACTGAAGCTTTCTTT. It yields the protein CASSSWDTEAFF.